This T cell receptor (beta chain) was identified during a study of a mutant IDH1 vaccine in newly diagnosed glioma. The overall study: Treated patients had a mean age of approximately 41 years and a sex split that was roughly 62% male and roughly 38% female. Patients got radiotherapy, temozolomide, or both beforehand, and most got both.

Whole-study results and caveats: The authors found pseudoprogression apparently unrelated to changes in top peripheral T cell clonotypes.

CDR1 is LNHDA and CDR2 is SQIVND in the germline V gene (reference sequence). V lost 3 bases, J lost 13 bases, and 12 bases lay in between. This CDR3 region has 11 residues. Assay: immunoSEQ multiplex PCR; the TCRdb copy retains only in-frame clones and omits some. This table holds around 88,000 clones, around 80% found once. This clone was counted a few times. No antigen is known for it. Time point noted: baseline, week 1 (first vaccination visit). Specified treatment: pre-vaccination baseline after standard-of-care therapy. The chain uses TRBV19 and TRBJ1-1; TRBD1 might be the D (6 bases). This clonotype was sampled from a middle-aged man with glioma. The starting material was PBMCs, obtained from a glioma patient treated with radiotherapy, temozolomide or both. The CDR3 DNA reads TGTGCCAGTAGTATTGGGACATTGGTTTTCTTT. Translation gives CASSIGTLVFF.